A single sample gave rise to the 5 T cell receptor beta chains below, sequenced in a study of blood T cell repertoires in COVID-19 (dated by TCRdb to 2020 to 2021). Libraries were made using the immunoSEQ multiplex PCR assay. Here the immuneACCESS table is served through TCRdb, limited to in-frame sequences with V and J called. Missing clones are a known gap in these copies; in checked studies unresolved V genes cover under half, and the rest lacks a known reason. The table for this sample lists a few hundred thousand clones; around 86% of them were counted only once. In total, the top ten clones hold approximately 2.9% of the sample. Sequencing was performed on peripheral blood. Receptors originate from a man aged 55 to 70 with acute or convalescent COVID-19.

This chain links TRBV11-3 with TRBJ1-4, with unresolved D. CDR1 is SGHNT, CDR2 YENEEA, per germline. Trimming took off 3 bases at V and 8 bases at J, with 22 bases between the two ends. This CDR3 region has 17 residues. CDR3 DNA sequence: TGTGCCAGCAGCTTCCGGGATATGGGCCTGGGTTGGGAAAAACTGTTTTTT. It yields the protein CASSFRDMGLGWEKLFF. The full variable domain, in which reference TRBV11-3 and TRBJ1-4 provide the parts outside the CDR3, is EAGVVQSPRYKIIEKKQPVAFWCNPISGHNTLYWYLQNLGQGPELLIRYENEEAVDDSQLPKDRFSAERLKGVDSTLKIQPAELGDSAVYLCASSFRDMGLGWEKLFFGSGTQLSVL.

Of note for this clone: Additional DNA sequences in this sample encode the identical CDR3. The rearrangement uses TRBV7-2 and TRBJ1-3; 8 nucleotides agree with TRBD1. Germline assignment: CDR1 SGHTA and CDR2 FQGNSA. The CDR3 has 17 amino acids. V lost 5 bases, J lost 0 bases, and 9 bases stayed unmatched. Here the CDR3 reads CASSAGQGPLSGNTIYF. CDR3 nucleotides: TGTGCCAGCAGCGCCGGACAGGGCCCCCTCTCTGGAAACACCATATATTTT. Full variable domain (rest looked up from reference TRBV7-2 and TRBJ1-3): GAGVSQSPSNKVTEKGKDVELRCDPISGHTALYWYRQSLGQGLEFLIYFQGNSAPDKSGLPSDRFSAERTGGSVSTLTIQRTQQEDSAVYLCASSAGQGPLSGNTIYFGEGSWLTVV.

The genes are TRBV13 and TRBJ2-7; 13 nucleotides line up with TRBD2. CDR3 length: 16 residues. J lost 4 bases, V lost 4 bases, and 7 bases had no gene match. Germline CDR1 and CDR2: PRHDT and FYEKMQ (reference sequence). The CDR3 DNA sequence: TGTGCCAGCAGCTGGCCAGGACTAGCGGGGGCGTACGAGCAGTACTTC. Translated, it gives CASSWPGLAGAYEQYF.

The V gene is TRBV7-9, the J gene TRBJ1-2; TRBD1 might be the D (6 bases). In germline, CDR1 is SEHNR, CDR2 FQNEAQ (reference sequence). Trimming stripped 1 base from V and 3 bases from J, with 9 bases between. The CDR3 totals 14 residues. In nucleotides, the CDR3 is TGTGCCAGCAGCTTAGGGTCAGGGGACTATGGCTACACCTTC. Translated, it gives CASSLGSGDYGYTF.

The V call is TRBV2, the J call TRBJ2-7; TRBD1 aligns across 7 bases. The V gene's germline CDR1 is SNHLY and CDR2 FYNNEI. V gave up 5 bases and J gave up 4 bases; unmatched junction bases: 8. The CDR3 has 14 amino acids. The DNA for the CDR3 is TGTGCCAGCAGTCCCGGGACAGTTTTTTACGAGCAGTACTTC. Residues: CASSPGTVFYEQYF.